The present T cell receptor (beta chain) was sequenced within a study of T-cell memory formation after mild COVID-19. The CDR3 length is 20 residues. Germline V lookup: CDR1 MNHNS, CDR2 SASEGT. Trimming stripped 0 bases from V and 0 bases from J, with 22 bases between. To note about this clonotype: The antigen is unknown.

Using its own MiXCR run on the 5' RACE reads, TCRdb lists one record per CDR3 protein. The table includes 430,000 or so distinct CDR3 sequences, around 25% detected once. Whole-study results and caveats: The study detected some responding clones in pre-infection memory, suggesting cross-reactive memory joined.

The chain combines TRBV6-1 with TRBJ2-3; D is possibly TRBD2 (5 bases). Sequenced input: PBMCs or a T cell subset sorted from them (not recorded which). The receptor's source is an adult woman who had mild COVID-19 (a few samples of this study predate the infection). Cell type and time point are not known. DNA for the CDR3: TGTGCCAGCAGTGAAGCGAATTCTCGGGGAGCGCTGTCTAGCACAGATACGCAGTATTTT. As protein: CASSEANSRGALSSTDTQYF.